This T cell receptor beta chain is from a study of blood T cell repertoires in COVID-19. Study context: Samples of COVID-19 (acute and convalescent) were obtained from the United States, Italy and Spain. In each case, the material was cDNA or gDNA derived from T cells, B-cell-depleted T cells, or PBMCs.

The CDR3 totals 16 residues. V was pared by 0 bases and J by 7 bases, with 16 bases between. The germline gives CDR1 SGHRS, CDR2 YFSETQ. Using immunoSEQ multiplex PCR, the repertoire was profiled, and TCRdb retains in-frame clones only, with some absent. The data contain 200,000 to 250,000 clones, approximately 84% of them seen just once; the ten biggest clones take up less than 2.5%. The chain has TRBV5-1 and TRBJ2-2; no clear D gene. Sequencing was performed on peripheral blood. This receptor was taken from a woman aged 60 to 75 with acute or convalescent COVID-19. CDR3: CASSLGRSRTFGELFF. CDR3 coding DNA: TGCGCCAGCAGCTTGGGACGGAGTAGAACGTTCGGGGAGCTGTTTTTT.